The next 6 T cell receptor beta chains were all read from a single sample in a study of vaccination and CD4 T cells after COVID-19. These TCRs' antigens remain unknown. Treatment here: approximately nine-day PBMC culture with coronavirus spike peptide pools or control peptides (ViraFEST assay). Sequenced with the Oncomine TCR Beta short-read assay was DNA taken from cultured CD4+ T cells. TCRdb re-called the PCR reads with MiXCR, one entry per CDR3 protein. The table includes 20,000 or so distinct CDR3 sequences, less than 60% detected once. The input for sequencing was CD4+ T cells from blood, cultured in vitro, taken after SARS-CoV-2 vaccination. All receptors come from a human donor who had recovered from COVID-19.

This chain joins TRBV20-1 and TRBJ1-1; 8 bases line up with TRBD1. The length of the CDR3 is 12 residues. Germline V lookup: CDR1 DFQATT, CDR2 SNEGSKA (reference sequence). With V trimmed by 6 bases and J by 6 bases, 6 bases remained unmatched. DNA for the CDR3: TGCAGTGCGGGAAAACAGGGGGCTGAAGCTTTCTTT. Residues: CSAGKQGAEAFF.

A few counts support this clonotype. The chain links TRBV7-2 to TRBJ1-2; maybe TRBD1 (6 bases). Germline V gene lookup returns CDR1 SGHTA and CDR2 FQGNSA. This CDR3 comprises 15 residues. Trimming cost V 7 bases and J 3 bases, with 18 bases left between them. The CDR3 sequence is CASTPWQGRDYGYTF. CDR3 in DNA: TGTGCCAGCACTCCTTGGCAGGGGAGAGACTATGGCTACACCTTC.

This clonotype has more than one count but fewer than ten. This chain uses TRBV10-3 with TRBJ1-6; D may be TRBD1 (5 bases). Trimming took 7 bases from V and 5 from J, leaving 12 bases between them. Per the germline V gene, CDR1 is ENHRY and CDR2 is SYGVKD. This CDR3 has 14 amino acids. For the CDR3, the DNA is TGTGCCATCACCCCGACAGAGAATAATTCACCCCTCCACTTT. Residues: CAITPTENNSPLHF.

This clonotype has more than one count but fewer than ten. CDR3 residues: CASSLDVGAGSREGYTF. Here the CDR3 DNA reads TGCGCCAGCAGCTTGGATGTTGGCGCCGGGTCTAGGGAAGGCTACACCTTC. The chain uses TRBV5-1 and TRBJ1-2, with D unresolved. The CDR3 is 17 amino acids. Germline CDR1 reads SGHRS; CDR2 reads YFSETQ. Trimming took 0 bases from V and 8 from J, leaving 23 bases between them.

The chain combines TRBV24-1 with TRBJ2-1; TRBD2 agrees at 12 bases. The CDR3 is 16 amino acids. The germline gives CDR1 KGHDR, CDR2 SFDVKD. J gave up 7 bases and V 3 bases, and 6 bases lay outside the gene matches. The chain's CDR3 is CATSDRTSGILNEQFF. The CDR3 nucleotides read TGTGCCACCAGTGATCGGACTAGCGGGATCTTAAATGAGCAGTTCTTC.

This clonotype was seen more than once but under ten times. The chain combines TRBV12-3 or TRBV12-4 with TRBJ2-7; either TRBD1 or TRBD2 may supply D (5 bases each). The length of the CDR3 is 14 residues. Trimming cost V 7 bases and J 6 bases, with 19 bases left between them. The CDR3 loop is CASNTPGPSGEQYF. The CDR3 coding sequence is TGTGCCAGCAATACACCGGGACCCAGCGGCGAGCAGTACTTC.